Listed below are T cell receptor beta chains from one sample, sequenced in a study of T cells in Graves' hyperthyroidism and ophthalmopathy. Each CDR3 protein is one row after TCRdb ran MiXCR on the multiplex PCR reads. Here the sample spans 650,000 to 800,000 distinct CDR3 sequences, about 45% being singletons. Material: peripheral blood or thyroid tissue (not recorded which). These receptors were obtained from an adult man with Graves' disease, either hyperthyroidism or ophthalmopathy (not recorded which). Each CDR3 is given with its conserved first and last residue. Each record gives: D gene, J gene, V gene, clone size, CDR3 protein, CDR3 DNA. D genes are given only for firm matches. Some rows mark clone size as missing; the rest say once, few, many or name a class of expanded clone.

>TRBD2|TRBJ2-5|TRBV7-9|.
CASSSTGTSLQETQYF
TGTGCCAGCAGCTCAACTGGGACTAGCCTCCAAGAGACCCAGTACTTC
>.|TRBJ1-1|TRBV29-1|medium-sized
CSVGRQPEAFF
TGCAGCGTTGGGAGACAGCCTGAAGCTTTCTTT
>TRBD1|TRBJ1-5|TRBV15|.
CATSIKDRVENQPQHF
TGTGCCACCAGCATCAAGGACAGGGTGGAGAATCAGCCCCAGCATTTT
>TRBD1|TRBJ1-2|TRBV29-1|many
CSVEGGQRINYGYTF
TGCAGCGTTGAGGGGGGACAGAGAATTAACTATGGCTACACCTTC
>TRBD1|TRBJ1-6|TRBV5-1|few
CASSADRDRSYNSPLHF
TGCGCCAGCAGCGCGGACAGGGATCGGTCCTATAATTCACCCCTCCACTTT
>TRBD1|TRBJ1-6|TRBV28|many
CASSSAGQGESPLHF
TGTGCCAGCAGTTCCGCCGGACAGGGAGAGTCACCCCTCCACTTT
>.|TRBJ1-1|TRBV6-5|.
CASSFLRFGGRDTEAFF
TGTGCCAGCAGTTTCCTCCGGTTCGGGGGGAGGGACACTGAAGCTTTCTTT
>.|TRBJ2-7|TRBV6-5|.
CASSYPRAALSYEQYF
TGTGCCAGCAGTTACCCCAGGGCCGCCCTATCCTACGAGCAGTACTTC
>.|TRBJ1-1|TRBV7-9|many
CASSLVRPRNTEAFF
TGTGCCAGCAGCTTAGTGCGCCCCAGGAACACTGAAGCTTTCTTT
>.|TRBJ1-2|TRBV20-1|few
CSAQRRTDNYGYTF
TGCAGTGCCCAACGTCGGACAGATAACTATGGCTACACCTTC
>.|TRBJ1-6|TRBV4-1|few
CASSQDLLNSPLHF
TGCGCCAGCAGCCAAGATCTCCTAAATTCACCCCTCCACTTT
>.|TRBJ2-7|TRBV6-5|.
CASSVSFSYEQYF
TGTGCCAGCAGTGTCAGTTTTTCCTACGAGCAGTACTTC
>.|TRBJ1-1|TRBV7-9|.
CASSARGPTEAFF
TGTGCCAGCTCCGCCAGGGGCCCCACTGAAGCTTTCTTT
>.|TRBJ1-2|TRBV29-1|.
CSVDTGSYGYTF
TGCAGCGTTGACACCGGCAGCTATGGCTACACCTTC
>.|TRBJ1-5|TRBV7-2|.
CASSQDGVTNQPQHF
TGTGCCAGCAGCCAAGATGGTGTAACTAATCAGCCTCAGCATTTT
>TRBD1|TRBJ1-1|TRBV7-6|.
CASSLSAGGEAFF
TGCGCCAGCAGCTTGTCGGCAGGGGGTGAAGCTTTCTTT
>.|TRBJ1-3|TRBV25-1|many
CASAQAISGNTIYF
TGTGCCAGCGCCCAAGCGATCTCTGGAAACACCATATATTTT
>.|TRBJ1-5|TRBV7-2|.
CASSQGVGPLKPQHF
TGTGCCAGCAGCCAAGGTGTGGGGCCACTGAAGCCCCAGCATTTT
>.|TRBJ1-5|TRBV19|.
CASSIAGGASNQPQHF
TGTGCCAGTAGTATAGCGGGCGGGGCTAGCAATCAGCCCCAGCATTTT
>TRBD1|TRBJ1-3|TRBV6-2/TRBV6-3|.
CASSSPGTGSGTTIYF
TGTGCCAGCAGCTCGCCCGGGACAGGATCTGGAACCACCATATATTTT
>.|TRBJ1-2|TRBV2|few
CASSVSGGLNYGYTF
TGTGCCAGCAGTGTTTCGGGGGGCCTGAACTATGGCTACACCTTC
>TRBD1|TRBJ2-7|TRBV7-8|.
CASSHRDSSSYEQYF
TGTGCCAGCAGCCATAGGGACAGCAGCTCCTACGAGCAGTACTTC
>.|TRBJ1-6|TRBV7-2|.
CASSSGGISPLHF
TGTGCCAGCAGCTCCGGGGGTATTTCACCCCTCCACTTT
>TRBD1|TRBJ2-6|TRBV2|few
CASSEAPLWGQGAFGANVLTF
TGTGCCAGCAGTGAAGCGCCCCTCTGGGGACAGGGGGCCTTCGGGGCCAACGTCCTGACTTTC
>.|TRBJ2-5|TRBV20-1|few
CSAKGGEETQYF
TGCAGTGCTAAGGGGGGCGAAGAGACCCAGTACTTC
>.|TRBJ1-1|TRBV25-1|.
CASRTPGAGLNTEAFF
TGTGCCAGCAGAACCCCAGGGGCTGGTTTGAACACTGAAGCTTTCTTT
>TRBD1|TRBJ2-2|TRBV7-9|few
CASTPRGVTRQGRTGELFF
TGTGCCAGCACCCCCAGAGGTGTGACGAGACAGGGTCGCACCGGGGAGCTGTTTTTT
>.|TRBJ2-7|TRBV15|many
CATSRIQGYEQYF
TGTGCCACCAGCAGGATACAGGGATACGAGCAGTACTTC
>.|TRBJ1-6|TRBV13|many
CASSSGYSPLHF
TGTGCCAGCAGCTCAGGGTATTCACCCCTCCACTTT
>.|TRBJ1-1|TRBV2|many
CASISRHTEAFF
TGTGCCAGCATATCCCGACACACTGAAGCTTTCTTT
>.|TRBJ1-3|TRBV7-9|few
CASSPPGNTIYF
TGTGCCAGCAGCCCACCGGGGAACACCATATATTTT
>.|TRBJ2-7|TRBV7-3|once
CASSVVTGNDEQYF
TGTGCCAGCAGCGTTGTCACAGGGAATGACGAGCAGTACTTC
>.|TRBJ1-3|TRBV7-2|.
CASSLEASGNTIYF
TGTGCCAGCAGCTTAGAGGCCTCAGGAAACACCATATATTTT
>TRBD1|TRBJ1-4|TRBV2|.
CASSEQGNEKLFF
TGTGCCAGCAGCGAACAGGGGAATGAAAAACTGTTTTTT
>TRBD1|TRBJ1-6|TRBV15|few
CATSGDRGGNQPLHF
TGTGCCACCAGCGGGGACAGGGGAGGCAATCAGCCCCTCCACTTT
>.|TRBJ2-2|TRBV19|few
CASSISRAGELFF
TGTGCCAGTAGTATCAGCAGAGCCGGGGAGCTGTTTTTT
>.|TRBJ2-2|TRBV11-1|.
CASSLGGVLKAGELFF
TGTGCCAGCAGCTTAGGTGGGGTCCTAAAGGCCGGGGAGCTGTTTTTT
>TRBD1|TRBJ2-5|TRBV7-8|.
CASSDRVARETQYF
TGTGCCAGCAGCGACAGGGTTGCTCGAGAGACCCAGTACTTC
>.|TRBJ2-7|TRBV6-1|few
CASSQDQATYEQYF
TGTGCCAGCAGCCAAGATCAGGCGACCTACGAGCAGTACTTC
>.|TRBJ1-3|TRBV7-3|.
CASSVDRLKGHTIYF
TGCGCCAGCAGCGTCGACAGGCTGAAGGGTCACACCATATATTTT
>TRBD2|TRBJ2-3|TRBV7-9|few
CASSLSAGGSTDTQYF
TGTGCCAGCAGCTTATCAGCGGGAGGGTCCACAGATACGCAGTATTTT
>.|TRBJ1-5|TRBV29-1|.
CSVGIRQETQHF
TGCAGCGTTGGCATCAGGCAAGAGACCCAGCATTTT
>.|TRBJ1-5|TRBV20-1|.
CSASRRNQPQHF
TGCAGTGCTAGCCGACGGAATCAGCCCCAGCATTTT
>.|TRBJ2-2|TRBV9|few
CASSAEGSTGELFF
TGTGCCAGCAGCGCGGAGGGGAGCACCGGGGAGCTGTTTTTT